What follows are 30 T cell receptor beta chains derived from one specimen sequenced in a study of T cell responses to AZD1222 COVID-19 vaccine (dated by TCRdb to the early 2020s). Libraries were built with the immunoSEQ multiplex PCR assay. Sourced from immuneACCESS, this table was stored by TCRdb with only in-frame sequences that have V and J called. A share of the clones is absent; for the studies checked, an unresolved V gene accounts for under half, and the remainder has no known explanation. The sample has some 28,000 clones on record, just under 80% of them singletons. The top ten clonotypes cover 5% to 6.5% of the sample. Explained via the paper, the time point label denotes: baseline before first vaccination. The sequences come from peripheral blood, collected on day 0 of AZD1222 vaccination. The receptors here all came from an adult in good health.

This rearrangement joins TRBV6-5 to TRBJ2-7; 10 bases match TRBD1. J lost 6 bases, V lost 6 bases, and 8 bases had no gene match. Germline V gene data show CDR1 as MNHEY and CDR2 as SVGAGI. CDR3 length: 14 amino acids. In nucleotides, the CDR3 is TGTGCCAGCAGGACAGGGGGCGCGTCAAGCGAGCAGTACTTC. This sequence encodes CASRTGGASSEQYF.

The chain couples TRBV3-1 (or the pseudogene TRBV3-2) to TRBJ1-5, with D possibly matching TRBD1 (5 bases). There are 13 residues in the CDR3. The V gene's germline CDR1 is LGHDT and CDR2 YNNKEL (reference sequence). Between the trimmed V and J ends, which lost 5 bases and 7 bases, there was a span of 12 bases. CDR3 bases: TGTGCCAGCAGCGGGCAGGGACTACAGCCCCAGCATTTT. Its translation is CASSGQGLQPQHF.

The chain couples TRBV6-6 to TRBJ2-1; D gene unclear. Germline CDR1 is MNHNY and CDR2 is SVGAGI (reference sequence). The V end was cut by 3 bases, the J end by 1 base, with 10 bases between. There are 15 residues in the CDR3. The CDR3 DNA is TGTGCCAGCAGTTATTACGGCAGTTCCTACAATGAGCAGTTCTTC. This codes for CASSYYGSSYNEQFF.

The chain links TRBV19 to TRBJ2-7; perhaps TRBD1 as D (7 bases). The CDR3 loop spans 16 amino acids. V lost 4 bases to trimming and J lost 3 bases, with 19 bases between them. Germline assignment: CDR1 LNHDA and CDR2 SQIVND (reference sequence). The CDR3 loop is CASSNLGGQKDYEQYF. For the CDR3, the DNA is TGTGCCAGTAGTAACCTGGGGGGACAGAAGGACTACGAGCAGTACTTC.

This CDR3 reads CASSFDRDVNQPQHF. The CDR3 DNA is TGTGCCAGCAGTTTCGACAGGGATGTCAATCAGCCCCAGCATTTT. This chain links TRBV6-5 with TRBJ1-5; 7 positions match TRBD1. The V gene end was trimmed by 4 bases and the J gene end by 3 bases; junction bases not matched to a gene: 6. The germline CDR1 and CDR2 sequences are MNHEY and SVGAGI. The CDR3 length is 15 residues.

The CDR3 bases are TGTGCCAGTAGTATCGGGACCCCCCAGCATTTT. This gives the protein CASSIGTPQHF. The gene calls are TRBV19 and TRBJ1-5, with D possibly being TRBD1 (5 bases). Germline V gene lookup returns CDR1 LNHDA and CDR2 SQIVND (reference sequence). The CDR3 runs 11 residues. V lost 3 bases, J lost 10 bases, and 7 bases lay in between.

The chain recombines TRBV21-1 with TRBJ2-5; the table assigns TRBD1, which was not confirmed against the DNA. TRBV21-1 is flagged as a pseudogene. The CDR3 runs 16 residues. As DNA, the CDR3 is TGTGCCAGCAGGGGGGAACAGGGTAGGCTAGAAGAGACCCAGTACTTC. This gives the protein CASRGEQGRLEETQYF.

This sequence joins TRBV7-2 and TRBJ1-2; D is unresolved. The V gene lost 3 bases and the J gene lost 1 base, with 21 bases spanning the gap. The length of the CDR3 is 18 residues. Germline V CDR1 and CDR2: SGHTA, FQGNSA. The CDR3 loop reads CASSFGEMDMRFNYGYTF. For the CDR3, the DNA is TGTGCCAGCAGCTTCGGCGAGATGGATATGAGGTTTAACTATGGCTACACCTTC.

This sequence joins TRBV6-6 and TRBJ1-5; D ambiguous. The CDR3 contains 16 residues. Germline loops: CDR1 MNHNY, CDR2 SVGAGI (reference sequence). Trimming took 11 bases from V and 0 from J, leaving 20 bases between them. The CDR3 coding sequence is TGTGCCTCCAGCAGGTCAGGCGGAGATAGCAATCAGCCCCAGCATTTT. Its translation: CASSRSGGDSNQPQHF.

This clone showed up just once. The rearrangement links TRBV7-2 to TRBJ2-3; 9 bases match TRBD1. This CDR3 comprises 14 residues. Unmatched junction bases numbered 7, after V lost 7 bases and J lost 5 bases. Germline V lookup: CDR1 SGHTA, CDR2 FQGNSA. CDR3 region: CASTPGQGLDTQYF. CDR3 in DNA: TGTGCCAGCACCCCAGGACAGGGGTTAGATACGCAGTATTTT.

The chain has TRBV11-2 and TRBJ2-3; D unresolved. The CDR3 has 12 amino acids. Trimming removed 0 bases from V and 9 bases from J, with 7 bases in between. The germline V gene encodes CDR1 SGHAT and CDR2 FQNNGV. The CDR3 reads CASSLDRRTQYF. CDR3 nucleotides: TGTGCCAGCAGCTTAGACAGAAGAACGCAGTATTTT.

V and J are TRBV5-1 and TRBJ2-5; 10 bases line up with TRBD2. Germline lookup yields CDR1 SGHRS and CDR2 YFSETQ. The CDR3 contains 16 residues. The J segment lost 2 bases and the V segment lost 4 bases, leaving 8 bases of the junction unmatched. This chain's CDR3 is CASSPLLAGAQETQYF. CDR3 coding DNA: TGCGCCAGCAGCCCCCTTCTAGCGGGAGCACAAGAGACCCAGTACTTC. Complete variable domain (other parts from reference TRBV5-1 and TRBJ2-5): KAGVTQTPRYLIKTRGQQVTLSCSPISGHRSVSWYQQTPGQGLQFLFEYFSETQRNKGNFPGRFSGRQFSNSRSEMNVSTLELGDSALYLCASSPLLAGAQETQYFGPGTRLLVL.

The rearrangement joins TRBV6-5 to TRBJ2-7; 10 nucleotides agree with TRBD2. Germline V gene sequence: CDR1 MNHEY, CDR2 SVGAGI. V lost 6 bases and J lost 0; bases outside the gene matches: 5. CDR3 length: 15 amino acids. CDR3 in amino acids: CASSLLAGASYEQYF. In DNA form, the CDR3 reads TGTGCCAGCAGCCTTCTAGCGGGGGCCTCCTACGAGCAGTACTTC.

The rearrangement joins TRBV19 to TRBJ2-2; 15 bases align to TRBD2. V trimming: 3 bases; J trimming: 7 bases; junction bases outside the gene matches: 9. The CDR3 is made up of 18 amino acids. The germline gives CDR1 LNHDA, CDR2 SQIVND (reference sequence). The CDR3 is CASSMGLAGGTSSGELFF. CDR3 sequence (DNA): TGTGCCAGTAGTATGGGACTAGCGGGGGGCACCTCGAGCGGGGAGCTGTTTTTT.

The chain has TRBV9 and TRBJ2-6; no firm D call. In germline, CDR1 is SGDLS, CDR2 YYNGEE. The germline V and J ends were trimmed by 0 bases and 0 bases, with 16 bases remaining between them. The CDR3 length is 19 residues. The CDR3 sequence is CASSVGPSGRNSGANVLTF. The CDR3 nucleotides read TGTGCCAGCAGCGTAGGCCCTTCTGGACGGAACTCTGGGGCCAACGTCCTGACTTTC.

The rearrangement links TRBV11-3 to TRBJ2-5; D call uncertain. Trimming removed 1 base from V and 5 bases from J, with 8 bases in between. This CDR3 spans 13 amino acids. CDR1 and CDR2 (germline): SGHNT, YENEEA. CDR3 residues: CASSLGVRETQYF. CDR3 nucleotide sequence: TGTGCCAGCAGCTTAGGGGTCCGGGAGACCCAGTACTTC.

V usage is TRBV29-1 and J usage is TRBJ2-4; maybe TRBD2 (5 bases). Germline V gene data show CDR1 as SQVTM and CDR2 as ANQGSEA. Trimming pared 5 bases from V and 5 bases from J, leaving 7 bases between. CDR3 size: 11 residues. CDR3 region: CSVSGQNIQYF. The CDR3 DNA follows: TGCAGCGTTAGCGGCCAAAACATTCAGTACTTC.

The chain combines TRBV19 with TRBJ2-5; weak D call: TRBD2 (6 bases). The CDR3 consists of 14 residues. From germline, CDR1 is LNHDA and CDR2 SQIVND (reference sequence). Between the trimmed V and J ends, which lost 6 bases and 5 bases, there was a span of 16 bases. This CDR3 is CASSLAPSGETQYF. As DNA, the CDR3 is TGTGCCAGTAGCCTAGCGCCAAGCGGGGAGACCCAGTACTTC.

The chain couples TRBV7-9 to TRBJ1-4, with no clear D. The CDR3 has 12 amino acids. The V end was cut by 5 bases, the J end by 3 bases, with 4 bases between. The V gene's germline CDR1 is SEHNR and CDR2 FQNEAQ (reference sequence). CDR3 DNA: TGTGCCAGCAGCCGGTCTAATGAAAAACTGTTTTTT. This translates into CASSRSNEKLFF.

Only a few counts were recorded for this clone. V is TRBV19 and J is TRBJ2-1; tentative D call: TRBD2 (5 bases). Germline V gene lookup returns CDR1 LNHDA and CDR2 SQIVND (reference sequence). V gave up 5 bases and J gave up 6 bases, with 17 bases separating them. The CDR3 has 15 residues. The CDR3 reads CASSARLAVFNEQFF. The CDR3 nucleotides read TGTGCCAGTAGTGCTCGCCTAGCCGTTTTCAATGAGCAGTTCTTC. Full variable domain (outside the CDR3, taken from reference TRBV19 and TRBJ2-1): DGGITQSPKYLFRKEGQNVTLSCEQNLNHDAMYWYRQDPGQGLRLIYYSQIVNDFQKGDIAEGYSVSREKKESFPLTVTSAQKNPTAFYLCASSARLAVFNEQFFGPGTRLTVL.

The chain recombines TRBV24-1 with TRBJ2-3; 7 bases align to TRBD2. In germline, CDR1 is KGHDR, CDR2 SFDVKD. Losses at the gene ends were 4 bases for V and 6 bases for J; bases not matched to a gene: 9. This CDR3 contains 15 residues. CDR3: CATSEWGGSSDTQYF. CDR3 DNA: TGTGCCACCAGTGAATGGGGCGGGAGCAGTGATACGCAGTATTTT.

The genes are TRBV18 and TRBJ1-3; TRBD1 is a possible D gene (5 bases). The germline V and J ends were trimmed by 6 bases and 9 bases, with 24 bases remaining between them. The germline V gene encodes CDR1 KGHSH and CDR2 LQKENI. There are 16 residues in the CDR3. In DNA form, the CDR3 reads TGTGCCAGCTCGCCCACATCGCAGGGTTCCTTGGGCACCATATATTTT. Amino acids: CASSPTSQGSLGTIYF.

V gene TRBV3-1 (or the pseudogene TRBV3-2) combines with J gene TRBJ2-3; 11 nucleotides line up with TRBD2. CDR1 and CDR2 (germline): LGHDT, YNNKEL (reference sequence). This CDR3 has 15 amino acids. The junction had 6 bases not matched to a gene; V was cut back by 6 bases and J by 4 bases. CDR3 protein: CASSHTSGRPDTQYF. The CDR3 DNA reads TGTGCCAGCAGTCATACTAGCGGGAGACCAGATACGCAGTATTTT.

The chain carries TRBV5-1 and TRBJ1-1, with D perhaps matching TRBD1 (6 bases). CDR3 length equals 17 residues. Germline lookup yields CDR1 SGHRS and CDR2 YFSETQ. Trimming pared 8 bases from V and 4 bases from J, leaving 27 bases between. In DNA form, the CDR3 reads TGCGCCAGTAACGAACAGGGTTTTTCTTCGCGGACCACTGAAGCTTTCTTT. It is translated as CASNEQGFSSRTTEAFF.

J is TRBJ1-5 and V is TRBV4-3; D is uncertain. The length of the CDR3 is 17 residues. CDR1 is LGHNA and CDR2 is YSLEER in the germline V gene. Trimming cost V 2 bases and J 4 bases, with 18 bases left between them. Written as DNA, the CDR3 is TGCGCCAGCAGCCAATCTTTTGTTGGGGTAGCGAATCAGCCCCAGCATTTT. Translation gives CASSQSFVGVANQPQHF.

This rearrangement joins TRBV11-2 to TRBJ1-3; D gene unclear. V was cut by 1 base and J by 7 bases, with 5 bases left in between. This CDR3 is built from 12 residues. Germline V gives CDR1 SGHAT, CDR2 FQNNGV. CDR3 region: CASSLVLNTIYF. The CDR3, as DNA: TGTGCCAGCAGCTTAGTCCTGAACACCATATATTTT.

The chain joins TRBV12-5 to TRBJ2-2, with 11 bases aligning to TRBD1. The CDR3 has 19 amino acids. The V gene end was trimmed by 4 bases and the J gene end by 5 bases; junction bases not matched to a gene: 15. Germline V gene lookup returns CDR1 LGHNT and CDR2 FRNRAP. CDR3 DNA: TGTGCTAGTGGTTGGAGCCTCCGAAGGGACAGGGGGTCAACCGGGGAGCTGTTTTTT. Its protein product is CASGWSLRRDRGSTGELFF.

The CDR3 protein is CASSQDSTGGNDEQYF. DNA for the CDR3: TGTGCCAGCAGCCAAGACTCCACAGGGGGCAACGACGAGCAGTACTTC. V usage is TRBV3-1 (or the pseudogene TRBV3-2) and J usage is TRBJ2-7; 9 bases line up with TRBD1. The CDR3 has 16 residues. Germline CDR1 reads LGHDT; CDR2 reads YNNKEL (reference sequence). Trimming took 0 bases from V and 5 from J; bases not matched to a gene: 8.

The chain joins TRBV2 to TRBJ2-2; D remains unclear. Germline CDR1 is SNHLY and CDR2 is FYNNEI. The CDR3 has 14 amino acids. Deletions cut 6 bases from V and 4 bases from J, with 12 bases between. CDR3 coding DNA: TGTGCCAGCAGGTTTCGGCAGTTCACCGGGGAGCTGTTTTTT. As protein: CASRFRQFTGELFF.

The CDR3 sequence is CASSQAGAMADYGYTF. In DNA form, the CDR3 reads TGCGCCAGCAGCCAAGCCGGGGCCATGGCGGACTATGGCTACACCTTC. The chain links TRBV4-1 to TRBJ1-2; the D gene is possibly TRBD1 (5 bases). Germline V gives CDR1 MGHRA, CDR2 YSYEKL. The CDR3 covers 16 residues. Deletions cut 1 base from V and 3 bases from J, with 15 bases between.